Described below is a single T cell receptor (beta chain) sequence and its context. Its antigen is not known. These data belong to a study of graft-versus-host responses after intestinal transplantation. Study at large: Anti-thymocyte globulin was used for induction in all recipients, who then took tacrolimus and steroids for 2 to 4 years.

Study results and limitations: Allograft graft-versus-host to host-versus-graft clonal ratios ran high in patients with graft-donor T cell macrochimerism. HvG clone declines early post-transplant were associated with peak circulating GvH levels. Recipient-marrow GvH clones were detected, some having first appeared in ileum or blood.

V shed 1 base and J shed 9 bases, with 10 bases lying between them. CDR1 is KGHSH, CDR2 LQKENI, per germline. The CDR3 runs to 13 residues. Libraries were prepared by immunoSEQ multiplex PCR; TCRdb keeps only in-frame clonotypes and omits some of them. The sample has approximately 97,000 clones; roughly 91% are singletons. This TCR was sampled from a human donor who was the organ donor for an intestinal transplant. The V and J genes are TRBV18 and TRBJ1-3, with D perhaps TRBD1 (6 bases). This sample comprised unstimulated CD4+ T cells sorted from spleen or lymph node cells, obtained before transplant. CDR3 DNA: TGTGCCAGCTCACCACGGTTCAGGGGCACCATATATTTT. Amino acids: CASSPRFRGTIYF.